Below, 2 T cell receptor beta chains from the same sample are listed, as sequenced in a study of CD8+ T cells in alopecia areata. As the sequencing template, cDNA was produced by extracting RNA and reverse transcribing it. Generated by immunoSEQ multiplex PCR, the TCRdb table keeps only in-frame clones and is missing some. The sample shows some 130,000 clones, around 60% of them seen only once. Sequenced material: CD4+ T cells sorted from blood, taken at week 0. These receptors all come from a human donor with alopecia areata.

This sequence joins TRBV11-3 and TRBJ2-3; the match to TRBD1 covers 7 bases. Germline V gene data show CDR1 as SGHNT and CDR2 as YENEEA. This CDR3 is 14 amino acids long. V shed 8 bases, J shed 5 bases, and the junction held 10 bases outside the gene matches. CDR3 protein: CASGLDRMEDTQYF. CDR3 nucleotides: TGTGCCAGCGGGTTGGACAGGATGGAAGATACGCAGTATTTT.

V and J are TRBV23-1 and TRBJ1-1; 7 nucleotides align to TRBD1. TRBV23-1 falls under the ORF class, with uncertain function. The CDR3 length is 16 residues. The trim removed 3 bases at V and 3 bases at J, leaving 10 bases unmatched. The chain's CDR3 is CASSHRGDSQDTEAFF. The CDR3, as DNA: TGCGCCAGCAGTCATCGAGGGGACAGCCAGGACACTGAAGCTTTCTTT.